Sequencing of this TCR beta chain was carried out in a study of blood T cells in healthy people across ages (dated by TCRdb to the mid-2010s). In the study overall: In model experiments, template switching captured roughly one uniquely barcoded TCR beta cDNA molecule for every two T cells. The donors were divided into four age groups: young (average around 16 years), middle-aged (approximately 39), aged (approximately 59) and long-lived (approximately 74). Donors of different ages were randomly distributed across sequencing lanes to avoid experimental bias. The study measured age-related changes in TCR beta repertoire diversity using deep sequencing normalized with unique cDNA molecular identifiers. Two additional independent replicas of 1 million unique cDNA reads from the same blood draw were analyzed for two donors (one aged 18 to 30 and one aged 80 or older).

The method was 5' RACE. The reads were generated on an Illumina HiSeq 2500. A second PCR of roughly 6 to 12 cycles was performed with a sample-barcoded 5' primer and a J-beta primer mix. A unique molecular identifier was introduced onto each TCR beta cDNA molecule by a template-switch 5' adaptor carrying 12 random nucleotides. Each sample yielded at least 3 million CDR3-containing paired-end reads. First-strand cDNA was synthesized from all RNA with the Mint cDNA synthesis kit, primed by a TRBC-specific oligonucleotide. Following uracil-DNA glycosylase treatment, a first 18-cycle PCR with universal primers M1SS and BC2_uni_R was performed on all cDNA. As for how the authors treated the data: Each sample was normalized by randomly selecting 1 million high-quality reads, each carrying a distinct molecular identifier. Reads with shared molecular identifiers were discarded instead of being binned into consensus sequences. CDR3 identification, clonotype clustering and error correction used MiTCR with a Q25 quality threshold and the strictest error-elimination algorithm. A nonparametric unseen species model with Euler transformation was used to estimate a lower bound on total TCR beta diversity. Clones were called with MiXCR by TCRdb after fastp trimmed the public reads at Q25, and only in-frame beta chains were retained. Each CDR3 protein appears once, grouped with its most common genes and DNA. TCRdb, not the authors, supplied the V and J calls. The sample has about 1.6 million distinct CDR3 sequences on record, roughly 32% of them singletons. The ten top clones hold around 11% of the sample.

The CDR3 numbers 15 residues from cysteine through phenylalanine. Just CDR3 DNA is preserved here, 45 bases in frame from base 1. Taken from the germline V gene, the CDR1 and CDR2 loops are MGHRA and YSYEKL. Trimming leaves V shorter by 2 bases and J shorter by 6 bases, with the junction holding 9 bases beyond the gene matches. The approximately 39 donors, aged about 6 to 95 years, were systemically healthy Caucasian individuals from Russia. Ten milliliters of peripheral blood were drawn from each donor into EDTA-treated Vacutainer tubes. Ficoll-Paque density-gradient centrifugation was used to isolate PBMCs, with at least 7 million obtained per sample. Trizol reagent was used to extract total RNA from PBMCs, with at least 5.5 micrograms per sample. Naive CD45RAhigh/CD27high T cell percentages were measured by flow cytometry on a PBMC aliquot from every donor. Notes on this clonotype: Its antigen is currently not known. Base qualities are not recorded, but no much larger clone differs from it by a single base.

Here is what the overall study found, with its caveats: Total diversity estimates from one million sequenced T cells were considered lower bounds and underestimates. Since profiling was done on bulk unsorted PBMCs, naive and antigen-experienced compartments could not be conclusively compared. Observed TCR beta diversity per million T cells fell roughly linearly with age, and a significant reduction was already apparent by age roughly 40. Compared with the aged group, the long-lived group had more naive CD4+ T cells, fewer expanded clones and increased TCR diversity, a pattern suggesting age selection. The CMV infection status of donors was not known, potentially confounding age-related changes in expanded clonotypes. Observed TCR beta diversity correlated strongly with the percentage of naive T cells measured by flow cytometry.

The rearranged segments are TRBV4-1 and TRBJ1-2, with 7 central nucleotides matching TRBD1. The sample taken for sequencing was blood. This clonotype originated in a woman aged 25 to 39 in good health. This receptor has the CDR3 CASSQMAVRGDGYTF. The bases read TGCGCCAGCAGCCAAATGGCTGTCAGGGGGGATGGCTACACCTTC.